The next 5 T cell receptor beta chains were all read from a single sample in a study of blood T cell repertoires in COVID-19. Assay: immunoSEQ multiplex PCR; the TCRdb copy retains only in-frame clones and omits some. This sample has approximately 85,000 clones; approximately 78% occur once, and the top ten carry more than 10%. The sample comprised peripheral blood. The receptors originated from a human donor in a cohort sampled during active COVID-19.

The chain couples TRBV2 to TRBJ2-7; TRBD1 matches at 8 bases. The V segment lost 10 bases and the J segment 6 bases; nucleotides outside the gene matches: 11. Germline assignment: CDR1 SNHLY and CDR2 FYNNEI. This CDR3 is built from 13 residues. The CDR3 loop reads CATDPGQVTEQYF. For the CDR3, the DNA is TGTGCCACCGACCCGGGACAGGTGACCGAGCAGTACTTC.

This clone has just one count. The rearrangement joins TRBV7-9 to TRBJ1-5; D gene ambiguous. This CDR3 region has 14 residues. Trimming removed 4 bases at V and 8 bases at J, with 15 bases between. CDR1 SEHNR and CDR2 FQNEAQ come from the germline V gene (reference sequence). CDR3 loop: CASSSLYGVEPQHF. CDR3 coding DNA: TGTGCCAGCAGCTCACTCTACGGGGTGGAGCCCCAGCATTTT.

The chain is built from TRBV5-1 and TRBJ2-5; 7 positions match TRBD1. Germline V gives CDR1 SGHRS, CDR2 YFSETQ. The CDR3 is 15 residues long. V gave up 2 bases and J gave up 3 bases; unmatched junction bases: 7. The CDR3 here is CASSFYGTEEETQYF. The DNA of the CDR3 is TGCGCCAGCAGCTTCTACGGGACAGAGGAAGAGACCCAGTACTTC.

The gene calls are TRBV7-9 and TRBJ2-7; the match to TRBD1 covers 10 bases. Trimming removed 4 bases from V and 5 bases from J; junction bases left unmatched: 5. The CDR3 is made up of 14 amino acids. Germline V gene data show CDR1 as SEHNR and CDR2 as FQNEAQ (reference sequence). CDR3 DNA: TGTGCCAGCAGCTCTAGGGACAGGGGCCACGAGCAGTACTTC. Its translation: CASSSRDRGHEQYF.

This chain uses TRBV12-3 or TRBV12-4 with TRBJ2-3; D uncertain. This CDR3 comprises 11 residues. The V and J ends lost 5 bases and 4 bases respectively, with 4 bases between them. The CDR3 reads CASSLADTQYF. The CDR3 region has the DNA TGTGCCAGCAGTCTCGCAGATACGCAGTATTTT.